This T cell receptor (beta chain) was captured by sequencing in a study of human T cells and chemical hapten exposure. At least ten counts were recorded for this clonotype. Unique molecular identifiers were attached to individual cDNA molecules within the library. Per the original data handling: Per-sample TCR counts ranged from roughly 23,224 to 750,000, median around 96,000. In TCRdb, the RACE reads were re-called with MiXCR into one record per CDR3 protein. TCRdb assigned the V and J calls; the authors' analysis was not used. The sample includes 70,000 to 95,000 distinct CDR3 sequences, around 9.3% seen only once; the top ten take 1.5% to 2%. Time point reported: healthy volunteer bleed at 6 weeks. Sequencing started from total RNA isolated from unfractionated whole blood. The sequence derives from a female donor in good health. Some clones in this sample may be carry-over from other donors' samples. Sequenced: whole blood.

CDR3 protein: CASSSGTSGTSTDTQYF. The CDR3 DNA follows: TGTGCCAGCAGCTCGGGGACTAGCGGGACTAGCACAGATACGCAGTATTTT. The chain recombines TRBV5-8 with TRBJ2-3; TRBD2 agrees at 13 bases. The CDR3 contains 17 residues. The trim removed 3 bases at V and 0 bases at J, leaving 4 bases unmatched. CDR1 SGHTS and CDR2 YDEGEE come from the germline V gene. The full variable domain, in which reference TRBV5-8 and TRBJ2-3 provide the parts outside the CDR3, is EAGVTQSPTHLIKTRGQQATLRCSPISGHTSVYWYQQALGLGLQFLLWYDEGEERNRGNFPPRFSGRQFPNYSSELNVNALELEDSALYLCASSSGTSGTSTDTQYFGPGTRLTVL.